The rows below give T cell receptor beta chains drawn from one sample of a study of OX40 agonist ivuxolimab in advanced cancers. Sequencing used immunoSEQ multiplex PCR; TCRdb keeps in-frame clones, though not all of them. This table has some 110,000 clones, around 95% appearing once. The starting material was CD4+ or CD8+ T cells sorted from blood, obtained in a trial of the OX40 agonist ivuxolimab. The receptors here all came from an adult with an advanced solid tumor such as melanoma, head and neck, liver or kidney cancer. Both conserved end residues are part of each CDR3. Fields, in order: CDR3 length, clone size, V gene, J gene, D gene, CDR3 DNA, CDR3 protein. A D gene is named only where the DNA matches it firmly. Size tells how often a clone was seen (once, few, many) or the class of an expanded clone, and some rows leave it out.

17	-	TRBV15	TRBJ1-5	-	TGTGCCACCAGCAGAGATTATGTAGAATATAGCAATCAGCCCCAGCATTTT	CATSRDYVEYSNQPQHF
18	-	TRBV15	TRBJ2-7	TRBD2	TGTGCCACCAGCAGAGATGGGCTAGCGGGAGGTTTTCACTACGAGCAGTACTTC	CATSRDGLAGGFHYEQYF
11	once	TRBV20-1	TRBJ2-1	-	TGCAGTGCTCGAGGGGTCAATGAGCAGTTCTTC	CSARGVNEQFF
16	-	TRBV7-9	TRBJ2-7	TRBD1	TGTGCCAGCAGCTCTTCGCCCGGGACAGCCTCCTACGAGCAGTACTTC	CASSSSPGTASYEQYF
15	-	TRBV11-2	TRBJ2-3	-	TGTGCCAGCAGCTTCCGTACAGTTAGCACAGATACGCAGTATTTT	CASSFRTVSTDTQYF
15	-	TRBV5-1	TRBJ1-1	TRBD1	TGCGCCAGCAGCGCCGGGGGACAGGAGAACACTGAAGCTTTCTTT	CASSAGGQENTEAFF
14	once	TRBV5-6	TRBJ1-6	-	TGTGCCAGCAGCTTGGGCCCACATAATTCACCCCTCCACTTT	CASSLGPHNSPLHF
15	-	TRBV2	TRBJ1-5	-	TGTGCCAGCAGTGAAGGGGACAATAGCAATCAGCCCCAGCATTTT	CASSEGDNSNQPQHF
12	-	TRBV6-5	TRBJ1-5	-	TGTGCCAGCGGCAGGGGCAATCAGCCCCAGCATTTT	CASGRGNQPQHF
15	-	TRBV5-1	TRBJ1-3	-	TGCGCCAGCAGCCTGGGACGGAGCTCTGGAAACACCATATATTTT	CASSLGRSSGNTIYF
17	once	TRBV7-9	TRBJ1-6	-	TGTGCCAGCAGCTTAGATCCTTACAGGGACGGGAATTCACCCCTCCACTTT	CASSLDPYRDGNSPLHF
15	once	TRBV6-5	TRBJ1-5	-	TGTGCCAGCAGTTACGACGGTTATAGCAATCAGCCCCAGCATTTT	CASSYDGYSNQPQHF
15	-	TRBV9	TRBJ2-2	-	TGTGCCAGCAGCTCAGGGACGAGGAGCACCGGGGAGCTGTTTTTT	CASSSGTRSTGELFF
16	-	TRBV4-2	TRBJ1-2	-	TGTGCCAGCAGCCAACTCTCGGGGCGCGAAAACTATGGCTACACCTTC	CASSQLSGRENYGYTF
13	-	TRBV10-3	TRBJ1-6	-	TGTGCCATCAGGTCAGGGTCTAATTCACCCCTCCACTTT	CAIRSGSNSPLHF
16	-	TRBV7-8	TRBJ2-7	TRBD2	TGTGCCAGCAGCTATGGACTAGCGGGAAGCTCCTACGAGCAGTACTTC	CASSYGLAGSSYEQYF
15	once	TRBV28	TRBJ2-5	TRBD2	TGTGCCAGCAGTCTCGTGACTAGCGGAGCCGAGACCCAGTACTTC	CASSLVTSGAETQYF
13	-	TRBV5-1	TRBJ1-4	-	TGCGCCAGCAGCTTGGCCATTGCGGAAAAACTGTTTTTT	CASSLAIAEKLFF
15	-	TRBV19	TRBJ2-2	TRBD2	TGTGCCAGTAGCACCCTAGCGGTGCCGCCCGGGGAGCTGTTTTTT	CASSTLAVPPGELFF
14	once	TRBV6-6	TRBJ2-1	-	TGTGCCAGCCGGATACTAGGGGGAGGGGATGAGCAGTTCTTC	CASRILGGGDEQFF
14	-	TRBV6-5	TRBJ2-3	-	TGTGCCAGCAGTTACTCCAGTGTGGACGGTACGCAGTATTTT	CASSYSSVDGTQYF
15	-	TRBV18	TRBJ2-7	TRBD1	TGTGCCAGCTCACCAGGGGAGCAGGGGGCGATGGAGCAGTACTTC	CASSPGEQGAMEQYF
17	-	TRBV23-1	TRBJ2-5	-	TGCGCCAGCAGTGGCCCTAGGGGGGTACAGGGGTGGGAGACCCAGTACTTC	CASSGPRGVQGWETQYF
15	-	TRBV21-1	TRBJ2-4	-	TGTGCCAGCAGCGGGATGGGAGGATTCCAAAACATTCAGTACTTC	CASSGMGGFQNIQYF
14	-	TRBV19	TRBJ2-7	TRBD1	TGTGCCAGTAGTATGGGACAGGGGGCTCTCGAGCAGTACTTC	CASSMGQGALEQYF
13	-	TRBV6-6	TRBJ2-7	-	TGTGCCAGCCTACGGGGGCTCTCCTACGAGCAGTACTTC	CASLRGLSYEQYF
14	once	TRBV6-6	TRBJ2-7	-	TGTGCCAGCAGTTTAGGGTATAGCTCCTACGAGCAGTACTTC	CASSLGYSSYEQYF
14	-	TRBV5-4	TRBJ2-1	TRBD1	TGTGCCAGCAGCGGGGGACAGGGTTTTAATGAGCAGTTCTTC	CASSGGQGFNEQFF
15	-	TRBV6-5	TRBJ1-1	-	TGTGCCAGCCTCAGGGAGCGTGGGGTGAACACTGAAGCTTTCTTT	CASLRERGVNTEAFF
15	-	TRBV7-9	TRBJ1-4	-	TGTGCCAGCAGCAGATTACAGGGAACTAATGAAAAACTGTTTTTT	CASSRLQGTNEKLFF
13	-	TRBV7-9	TRBJ2-5	TRBD1	TGTGCCAGCAGCCAGAGACAGGGAGAGACCCAGTACTTC	CASSQRQGETQYF
15	-	TRBV15	TRBJ2-7	TRBD1	TGTGCCACCAGCAGTTATGACAGGGACCCCTACGAGCAGTACTTC	CATSSYDRDPYEQYF
15	-	TRBV10-3	TRBJ1-1	-	TGTGCCATCAGTAGGTGGACAGCTACTAACACTGAAGCTTTCTTT	CAISRWTATNTEAFF
13	-	TRBV5-1	TRBJ1-1	-	TGCGCCAGCAGCTTCCAACAGGACACTGAAGCTTTCTTT	CASSFQQDTEAFF
16	-	TRBV30	TRBJ1-2	-	TGTGCCTGGAGTGTATGGCCCCAGGGGTCGAACTATGGCTACACCTTC	CAWSVWPQGSNYGYTF
15	-	TRBV6-5	TRBJ2-1	-	TGTGCCAGCAGGCCGGACTATCCGGTACAGAATGAGCAGTTCTTC	CASRPDYPVQNEQFF
14	-	TRBV15	TRBJ2-7	TRBD1	TGTGCCACCAGCAGAGTTACAGGGGCCTACGAGCAGTACTTC	CATSRVTGAYEQYF